This T cell receptor beta chain was recovered during a study of T-cell reconstitution after alpha-beta-depleted transplantation in children listed by TCRdb under 2016. For the study in its entirety: Using TCR repertoire profiling, the study followed T-cell immune reconstitution in a quantitative way in children after TCRalphabeta/CD19-depleted allogeneic hematopoietic cell transplantation. Broader findings and caveats from the paper: The high TCRbeta diversity at day 60 in some patients was ascribed to recipient T cells and intrathymic progenitors that had survived conditioning. The frequencies of hyperexpanded clones fell over the following months, and after one year, T-cell counts and TCRbeta diversity were mostly attributed to newly produced T cells. Apparently early alphabetaT-cell count recovery about two months after transplant reportedly relied on only several hundred rapidly expanded clones derived from non-depleted graft cells.

Details on this clonotype: Its antigen is unknown. No base quality information exists; no much larger clone differs at one position.

In the germline V gene, CDR1 corresponds to MGHRA and CDR2 to YSYEKL. The CDR3 runs 15 residues from the cysteine to the phenylalanine. Kept here is only the CDR3 DNA, which spans 45 bases and is read in frame from base 1. V gives up 1 base and J gives up 0 bases, and the segment between their germline ends measures 6 bases. The treatment or condition tag for this specimen amounts to: allogeneic hematopoietic cell transplantation with graft depleted of TCRalphabeta T cells and CD19 B cells. The transplant recipients were children given TCRalphabeta/CD19-depleted allogeneic hematopoietic cell grafts. The library was prepared using PCR. The sequencer listed for this sample is Illumina HiSeq 2500. TCR libraries were prepared with molecular barcoding, using unique molecular identifiers to normalize TCRbeta repertoire quantification. TCRdb cleaned the public reads at Q25 with fastp, built clones with MiXCR and kept in-frame beta chains. Duplicate CDR3 protein sequences are folded into a single record with the most common DNA and genes. The sample table shows some 87,000 distinct CDR3 sequences, and roughly 16% are seen once. The leading ten clones occupy less than 20% of the sample.

This chain is built from TRBV4-1 and TRBJ1-4; no D gene can be assigned with confidence. This specimen consisted of PBMCs, mostly from graft donor cells, obtained 180 days after TCRalphabeta/CD19-depleted stem cell transplant. This TCR derives from a male patient under 10 years old who had a stem cell transplant for acute lymphoblastic leukemia, so the T cells may come from the graft donor. The encoded CDR3 is CASSQVTATNEKLFF. The DNA sequence is as follows: TGCGCCAGCAGCCAAGTAACAGCAACTAATGAAAAACTGTTTTTT.